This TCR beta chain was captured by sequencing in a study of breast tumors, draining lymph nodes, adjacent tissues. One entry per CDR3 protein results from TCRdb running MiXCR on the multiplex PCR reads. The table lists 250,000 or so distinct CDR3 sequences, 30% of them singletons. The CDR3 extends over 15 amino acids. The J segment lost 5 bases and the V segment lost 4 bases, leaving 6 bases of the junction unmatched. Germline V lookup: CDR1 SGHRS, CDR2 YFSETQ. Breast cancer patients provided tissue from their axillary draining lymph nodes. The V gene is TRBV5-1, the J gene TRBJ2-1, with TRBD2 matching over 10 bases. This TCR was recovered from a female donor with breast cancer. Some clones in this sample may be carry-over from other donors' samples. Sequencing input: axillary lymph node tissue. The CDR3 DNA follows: TGCGCCAGCAGCCTCGGACTAGCGGCCCACAATGAGCAGTTCTTC. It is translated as CASSLGLAAHNEQFF.